These T cell receptor beta chains were read from a single sample in a study of persistence of HIV-infected CD4 T cells. No cognate antigen is known for these TCRs. TCRdb's copy holds only in-frame clones and misses some; the assay was immunoSEQ multiplex PCR. The data show some 49,000 clones, approximately 90% seen once. Sequencing was performed on CD4+ T cells sorted from PBMCs after approximately 19-hour stimulation, taken from a patient who received antiretroviral therapy. These receptors were obtained from an adult woman with HIV who was CMV-seropositive. The CDR3 runs from the conserved cysteine through the conserved F or W. Fields, in order: J gene, V gene, D gene, clone size, CDR3 DNA, CDR3 protein. A D gene is named only where the DNA matches it firmly. Some rows mark clone size as missing; the rest say once, few, many or name a class of expanded clone.

>TRBJ1-5|TRBV28|NA|NA
TGTGCCAGCGGGGAGGCTGGGGGCGCGAGCAATCAGCCCCAGCATTTT
CASGEAGGASNQPQHF
>TRBJ2-3|TRBV4-1|TRBD2|NA
TGCGCCAGCAGCCACCCGACTAGCGGAAGCACAGATACGCAGTATTTT
CASSHPTSGSTDTQYF
>TRBJ2-2|TRBV9|NA|NA
TGTGCCAGCAGCTTTGCAGGGGCCCGGGACACCGGGGAGCTGTTTTTT
CASSFAGARDTGELFF
>TRBJ2-5|TRBV6-5|TRBD2|NA
TGTGCCAGCAAACGGTTCGCGGGGGGACAAGAGACCCAGTACTTC
CASKRFAGGQETQYF
>TRBJ1-4|TRBV15|NA|NA
TGTGCCACCAGCCAGGTACGGGAAAAACTGTTTTTT
CATSQVREKLFF
>TRBJ2-6|TRBV28|NA|once
TGTGCCAGCAGTTTGGGCCTTTTCTTCTCTGGGGCCAACGTCCTGACTTTC
CASSLGLFFSGANVLTF
>TRBJ1-1|TRBV29-1|NA|NA
TGCAGCGTTGTTGGCTTGGGGACCTCGAACACTGAAGCTTTCTTT
CSVVGLGTSNTEAFF
>TRBJ1-1|TRBV4-1|NA|NA
TGCGCCAGCAGCCAAGATCCGAGGTTAGGTGAAGCTTTCTTT
CASSQDPRLGEAFF
>TRBJ2-2|TRBV2|TRBD1|NA
TGTGCCAGCAGTGCGGATAGGGGACAGGGTAGCGGGGAGCTGTTTTTT
CASSADRGQGSGELFF
>TRBJ2-3|TRBV5-1|TRBD2|NA
TGCGCCAGCAGCTCCTTAGCGGGAGGGGGAGATACGCAGTATTTT
CASSSLAGGGDTQYF
>TRBJ1-1|TRBV7-2|TRBD1|NA
TGTGCCAGCAGGTTTAGAGGGGGCAGGACTGAAGCTTTCTTT
CASRFRGGRTEAFF
>TRBJ2-3|TRBV10-1|TRBD2|NA
TGCGCCAGTAAGCGGGGGAGCACAGATACGCAGTATTTT
CASKRGSTDTQYF
>TRBJ2-2|TRBV2|TRBD1|few
TGTGCCAGCAGAGGGACAGGGGCCAACACCGGGGAGCTGTTTTTT
CASRGTGANTGELFF
>TRBJ2-7|TRBV6-7|TRBD1|NA
TGTGCCAGCAGTTACTCGCCGGGACAGACCTACGAGCAGTACTTC
CASSYSPGQTYEQYF
>TRBJ1-1|TRBV5-5|NA|NA
TGTGCCAGCAGCTTTGACAGAATGAACACTGAAGCTTTCTTT
CASSFDRMNTEAFF
>TRBJ1-1|TRBV29-1|NA|few
TGCAGCGTTAACCTGCCCGGCAGGGGGAACACTGAAGCTTTCTTT
CSVNLPGRGNTEAFF
>TRBJ2-1|TRBV3-1/TRBV3-2|TRBD1|once
TGTGCCAGCAGCCAGGACAGGGACGATGAGCAGTTCTTC
CASSQDRDDEQFF
>TRBJ2-5|TRBV15|TRBD2|NA
TGTGCCACCAGCTTAGGGGCTAGCGGGGAGACCCAGTACTTC
CATSLGASGETQYF
>TRBJ2-7|TRBV20-1|NA|NA
TGCAGTGCTAGCCTAGGGGTCGAGCAGTACTTC
CSASLGVEQYF
>TRBJ1-1|TRBV19|NA|NA
TGTGCCAGTAGTTGGAATCCGGGGGGGAATACTGAAGCTTTCTTT
CASSWNPGGNTEAFF
>TRBJ1-2|TRBV27|TRBD1|NA
TGTGCCAGCAGTTTACTGGGACAGCATATCTACACCTTC
CASSLLGQHIYTF
>TRBJ1-4|TRBV7-9|NA|NA
TGTGCCAGCAGCCTTGTATCCGGGGCAAATGAAAAACTGTTTTTT
CASSLVSGANEKLFF
>TRBJ1-1|TRBV5-1|NA|NA
TGCGCCAGCAGCTCGGGGAGTTTGAACACTGAAGCTTTCTTT
CASSSGSLNTEAFF
>TRBJ2-7|TRBV5-6|TRBD1|NA
TGTGCCAGCACCCAAATTGGGGACAGGGGTTCTTACGAGCAGTACTTC
CASTQIGDRGSYEQYF
>TRBJ2-7|TRBV30|TRBD1|NA
TGTGCCTGGAGTGTACTGGGGACAGGGGCGAACGAGCAGTACTTC
CAWSVLGTGANEQYF
>TRBJ2-6|TRBV7-8|TRBD2|NA
TGTGCCAGCAGCCTACGGACTAGCATTGGGGCCAACGTCCTGACTTTC
CASSLRTSIGANVLTF